This entry describes one T cell receptor (beta chain). What it binds is unknown. Generated by immunoSEQ multiplex PCR, the TCRdb table keeps only in-frame clones and is missing some. The sample records around 190,000 clones, roughly 77% being singletons. The donors were in the roughly 130-subject validation cohort, distinct from the approximately 700-subject first cohort. The data were taken from a study of cytomegalovirus exposure and HLA in healthy donors. Germline assignment: CDR1 MNHEY and CDR2 SVGAGI. This CDR3 spans 13 amino acids. V was shortened by 6 bases and J by 3 bases, with 9 bases between the two germline ends. General observations from the study: Cytomegalovirus status was reportedly diagnosed by the classifier with high specificity and sensitivity. Under in vitro conditions, three CMV-associated chains were confirmed as specific for CMV antigens.

This chain links TRBV6-5 with TRBJ2-1; D possibly corresponds to TRBD1 (5 bases). This receptor was obtained from a woman between 25 and 40 years old in good health and CMV-seronegative. Material: PBMCs. The DNA of the CDR3 is TGTGCCAGCAGCAAAGGGGACTACAATGAGCAGTTCTTC. This translates into CASSKGDYNEQFF.